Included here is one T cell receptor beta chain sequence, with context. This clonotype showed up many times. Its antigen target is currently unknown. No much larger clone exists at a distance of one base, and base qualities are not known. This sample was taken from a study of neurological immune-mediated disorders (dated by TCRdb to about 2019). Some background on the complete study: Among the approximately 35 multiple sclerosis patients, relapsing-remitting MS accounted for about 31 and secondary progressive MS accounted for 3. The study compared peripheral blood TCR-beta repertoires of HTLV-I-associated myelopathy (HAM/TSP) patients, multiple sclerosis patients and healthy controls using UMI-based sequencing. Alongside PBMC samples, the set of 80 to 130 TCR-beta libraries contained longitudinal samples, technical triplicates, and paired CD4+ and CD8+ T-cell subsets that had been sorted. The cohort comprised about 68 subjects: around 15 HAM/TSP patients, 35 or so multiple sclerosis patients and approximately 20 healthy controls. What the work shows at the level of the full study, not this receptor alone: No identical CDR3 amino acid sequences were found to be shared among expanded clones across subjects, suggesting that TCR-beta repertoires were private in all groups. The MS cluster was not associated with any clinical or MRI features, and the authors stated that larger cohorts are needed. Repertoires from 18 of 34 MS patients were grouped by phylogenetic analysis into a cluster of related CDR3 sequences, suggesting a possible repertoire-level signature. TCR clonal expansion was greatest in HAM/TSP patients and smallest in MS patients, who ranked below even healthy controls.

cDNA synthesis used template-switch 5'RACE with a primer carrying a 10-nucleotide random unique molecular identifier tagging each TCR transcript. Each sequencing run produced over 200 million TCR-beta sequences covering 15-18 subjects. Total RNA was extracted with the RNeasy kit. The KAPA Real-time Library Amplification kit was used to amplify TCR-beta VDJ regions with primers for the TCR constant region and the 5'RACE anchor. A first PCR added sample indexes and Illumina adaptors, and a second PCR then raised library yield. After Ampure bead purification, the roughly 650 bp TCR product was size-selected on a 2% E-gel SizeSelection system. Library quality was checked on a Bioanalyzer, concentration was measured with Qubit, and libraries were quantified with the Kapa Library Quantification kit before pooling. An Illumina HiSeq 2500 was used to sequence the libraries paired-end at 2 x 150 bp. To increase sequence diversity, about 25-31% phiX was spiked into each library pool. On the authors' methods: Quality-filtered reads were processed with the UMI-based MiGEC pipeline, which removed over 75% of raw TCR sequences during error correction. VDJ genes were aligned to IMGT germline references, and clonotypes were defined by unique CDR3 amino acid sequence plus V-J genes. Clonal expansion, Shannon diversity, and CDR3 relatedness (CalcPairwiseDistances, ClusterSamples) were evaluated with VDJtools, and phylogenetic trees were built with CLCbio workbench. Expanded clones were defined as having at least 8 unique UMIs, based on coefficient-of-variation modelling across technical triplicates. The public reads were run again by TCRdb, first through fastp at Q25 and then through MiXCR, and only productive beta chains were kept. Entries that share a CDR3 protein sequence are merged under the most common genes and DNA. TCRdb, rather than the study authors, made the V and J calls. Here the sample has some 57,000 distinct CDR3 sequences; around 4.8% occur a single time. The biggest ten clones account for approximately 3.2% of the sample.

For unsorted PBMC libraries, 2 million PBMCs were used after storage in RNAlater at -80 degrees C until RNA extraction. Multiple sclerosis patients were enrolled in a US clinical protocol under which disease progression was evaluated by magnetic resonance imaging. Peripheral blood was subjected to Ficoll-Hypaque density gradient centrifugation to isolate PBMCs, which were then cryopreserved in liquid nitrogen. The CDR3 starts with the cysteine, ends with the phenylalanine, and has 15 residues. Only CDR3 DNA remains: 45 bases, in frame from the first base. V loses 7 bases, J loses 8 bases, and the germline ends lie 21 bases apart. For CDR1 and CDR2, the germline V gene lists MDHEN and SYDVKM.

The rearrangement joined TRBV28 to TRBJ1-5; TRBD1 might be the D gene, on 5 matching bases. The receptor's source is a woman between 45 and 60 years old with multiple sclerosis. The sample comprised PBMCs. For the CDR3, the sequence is CASIGTQAPYKPQHF. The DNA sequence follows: TGTGCCAGCATCGGGACCCAAGCTCCATATAAGCCCCAGCATTTT.